The clone carrying this T cell receptor (beta chain) was recorded only once. These data belong to a study of technical replicates of blood from several donors. The protocol was immunoSEQ multiplex PCR, while the TCRdb copy is restricted to in-frame clones and leaves out a portion. The sample carries 70,000 or so clones, roughly 90% recorded once. Germline lookup yields CDR1 LGHNA and CDR2 YNFKEQ. Trimming stripped 8 bases from V and 6 bases from J, with 16 bases between. The CDR3 is 14 residues long. The receptor's source is a human donor in good health. The J gene is TRBJ2-2, the V gene TRBV4-2; possible D gene TRBD2, 7 bases. The sequenced sample consisted of T cells isolated from PBMCs. The CDR3 DNA reads as TGTGCCAGCGGAGGGGGGGAGGTAGCCGGGGAGCTGTTTTTT. Amino acids: CASGGGEVAGELFF.